These T cell receptor beta chains were read from a single sample in a study of shared clonotypes between healthy human individuals. TCRdb keeps only in-frame clones here, not all; method: immunoSEQ multiplex PCR. The repertoire holds 500,000 to 700,000 clones, with 95% as singletons. The sequencing input was naive CD8+ T cells sorted from blood. The origin of the receptors is a woman between 25 and 40 years old in good health. CDR3s leave out the opening cysteine and the closing phenylalanine or tryptophan. The D gene is left open where the match is weak. Some rows mark clone size as missing; the rest say once, few, many or name a class of expanded clone.

j_call,d_call,v_call,clone_size,cdr3_aa
TRBJ1-1,.,TRBV7-2,once,ASSTPVRGLNTEAF
TRBJ2-2,.,TRBV11-2,.,ASSFHAGPNTGELF
TRBJ2-3,.,TRBV6-6,.,ASSYEINIHTQY
TRBJ2-5,.,TRBV5-1,.,ASSLGGSSQETQY
TRBJ2-5,TRBD1,TRBV7-2,once,ASSLAVGDRGRETPY
TRBJ1-1,.,TRBV5-6,.,ASSLGDTEAF
TRBJ2-5,.,TRBV13,.,ASSSEGEGQETQY
TRBJ2-5,.,TRBV9,.,ASSVYGNQETQY
TRBJ2-7,.,TRBV28,.,ASSPLLQFEGTYEQY
TRBJ2-7,.,TRBV13,.,ASSSTGTVSYEQY
TRBJ2-7,TRBD2,TRBV10-2,once,ASSAKTSGRGEQY
TRBJ2-7,TRBD1,TRBV6-1,once,ASKLRTGGLYEQY
TRBJ2-3,TRBD2,TRBV27,.,ASSLLLAHGTDTQY
TRBJ1-1,TRBD1,TRBV25-1,.,ASSDGQGAGTEAF
TRBJ2-1,TRBD2,TRBV9,.,ASSAGPTGTSYNEQF
TRBJ2-1,TRBD2,TRBV7-2,.,ASSFYRLAVGEQF
TRBJ2-7,TRBD1,TRBV28,.,ASSRTGGIYEQY
TRBJ1-2,.,TRBV28,.,ASSLQRPPSNYGYT
TRBJ2-6,TRBD1,TRBV7-8,.,ASSRTTGLGANVLT
TRBJ1-1,.,TRBV27,.,ASSLIPGATEAF
TRBJ2-7,.,TRBV10-2,.,ASEKDATEQY
TRBJ1-2,.,TRBV2,.,ASSEGGTHGYT
TRBJ2-1,.,TRBV7-2,.,ASTPTMATYNEQF
TRBJ2-7,.,TRBV5-1,.,ASSLGNEQY
TRBJ1-5,.,TRBV5-5,.,ASSLLGYSNQPQH
TRBJ2-2,.,TRBV19,.,ASSEDGYTGELF
TRBJ1-1,.,TRBV28,.,ASSLGGGTEAF
TRBJ1-5,.,TRBV28,once,ASSWSKGSNQPQH
TRBJ2-5,TRBD2,TRBV28,.,ASRHAPQLAGQETQY
TRBJ2-2,TRBD2,TRBV5-6,.,ASSLRRLADRNTGELF
TRBJ2-1,.,TRBV18,.,ASSPPEGSYNEQF
TRBJ2-7,.,TRBV27,.,ASSPRLGGSYEQY
.,.,TRBV29-1,.,SVATGVSYEQY
TRBJ1-2,TRBD1,TRBV27,.,ASSLRGTGDGYT
TRBJ2-1,.,TRBV4-2,.,ASSQRGQNSYNEQF